Listed below are T cell receptor beta chains from one sample, sequenced in a study of Graves' ophthalmopathy and Graves' hyperthyroidism. Using its own MiXCR run on the multiplex PCR reads, TCRdb lists one record per CDR3 protein. The sample carries roughly 400,000 distinct CDR3 sequences, less than 20% recorded once. Source material: peripheral blood. These receptors were obtained from a young woman with stable Graves' hyperthyroidism. The CDR3 runs from the conserved cysteine through the conserved F or W. Fields, in order: D gene, CDR3 length, J gene, clone size, V gene, CDR3 protein, CDR3 DNA. D genes are given only for firm matches. Size tells how often a clone was seen (once, few, many) or the class of an expanded clone, and some rows leave it out.

d_gene: -; len: 13; j_gene: TRBJ1-2; abundance: many; v_gene: TRBV11-3; CDR3aa: CASSLSGDDGYTF; CDR3nt: TGTGCCAGCAGCTTATCAGGGGATGATGGCTACACCTTC
d_gene: TRBD1; len: 15; j_gene: TRBJ1-2; abundance: many; v_gene: TRBV6-2/TRBV6-3; CDR3aa: CASSSDRVEWHGYTF; CDR3nt: TGTGCCAGCAGTTCCGACAGGGTGGAGTGGCATGGCTACACCTTC
d_gene: -; len: 11; j_gene: TRBJ1-5; abundance: many; v_gene: TRBV24-1; CDR3aa: CAQRRDQPQHF; CDR3nt: TGTGCCCAACGACGAGACCAGCCCCAGCATTTT
d_gene: -; len: 16; j_gene: TRBJ1-5; abundance: many; v_gene: TRBV12-3/TRBV12-4; CDR3aa: CASSFGSTNSNQPQHF; CDR3nt: TGTGCCAGCAGTTTTGGGTCAACCAATAGCAATCAGCCCCAGCATTTT
d_gene: -; len: 17; j_gene: TRBJ1-1; abundance: many; v_gene: TRBV6-5; CDR3aa: CASSYLGWKGENTEAFF; CDR3nt: TGTGCCAGCAGTTACTTAGGATGGAAAGGGGAGAACACTGAAGCTTTCTTT
d_gene: -; len: 15; j_gene: TRBJ1-5; abundance: few; v_gene: TRBV15; CDR3aa: CATSIQAASNQPQHF; CDR3nt: TGTGCCACCAGCATACAAGCGGCTAGCAATCAGCCCCAGCATTTT
d_gene: TRBD1; len: 18; j_gene: TRBJ2-4; abundance: many; v_gene: TRBV6-5; CDR3aa: CASSYGPPGTGTKNIQYF; CDR3nt: TGTGCCAGCAGTTACGGACCTCCCGGGACAGGGACCAAAAACATTCAGTACTTC
d_gene: -; len: 13; j_gene: TRBJ1-1; abundance: many; v_gene: TRBV5-1; CDR3aa: CASSLGQALEAFF; CDR3nt: TGCGCCAGCAGCTTGGGACAGGCCCTTGAAGCTTTCTTT
d_gene: -; len: 13; j_gene: TRBJ2-7; abundance: many; v_gene: TRBV27; CDR3aa: CGTDREGSYEQYF; CDR3nt: TGTGGAACGGACAGGGAGGGGTCCTACGAGCAGTACTTC
d_gene: TRBD1; len: 16; j_gene: TRBJ2-7; abundance: many; v_gene: TRBV6-5; CDR3aa: CASSYGDRASHYEQYF; CDR3nt: TGTGCCAGCAGTTACGGGGACAGGGCTAGCCACTACGAGCAGTACTTC
d_gene: -; len: 15; j_gene: TRBJ1-5; abundance: many; v_gene: TRBV10-3; CDR3aa: CAISETGTLGQPQHF; CDR3nt: TGTGCCATCAGTGAGACGGGCACCCTGGGTCAGCCCCAGCATTTT
d_gene: -; len: 14; j_gene: TRBJ1-1; abundance: many; v_gene: TRBV11-2; CDR3aa: CASSLESGGTEAFF; CDR3nt: TGTGCCAGCAGCTTAGAAAGCGGGGGCACTGAAGCTTTCTTT
d_gene: -; len: 14; j_gene: TRBJ1-1; abundance: many; v_gene: TRBV6-1; CDR3aa: CASSDRGSDTEAFF; CDR3nt: TGTGCCAGCAGTGACAGGGGATCGGACACTGAAGCTTTCTTT
d_gene: -; len: 15; j_gene: TRBJ1-2; abundance: -; v_gene: TRBV6-5; CDR3aa: CASSLSADLRGGYTF; CDR3nt: TGTGCCAGCAGTTTATCGGCGGATCTCCGGGGAGGCTACACCTTC
d_gene: TRBD1; len: 14; j_gene: TRBJ1-2; abundance: -; v_gene: TRBV6-2/TRBV6-3; CDR3aa: CASSYSRDRGGYTF; CDR3nt: TGTGCCAGCAGTTACAGCCGGGACAGAGGTGGCTACACCTTC
d_gene: -; len: 16; j_gene: TRBJ2-2; abundance: few; v_gene: TRBV11-2; CDR3aa: CASSLGFRGETGELFF; CDR3nt: TGTGCCAGCAGCTTAGGTTTTAGGGGCGAGACCGGGGAGCTGTTTTTT
d_gene: -; len: 13; j_gene: TRBJ1-2; abundance: -; v_gene: TRBV6-2/TRBV6-3; CDR3aa: CASSYGPNGGYTF; CDR3nt: TGTGCCAGCAGTTACGGGCCGAACGGTGGCTACACCTTC
d_gene: TRBD1; len: 14; j_gene: TRBJ2-2; abundance: -; v_gene: TRBV6-1; CDR3aa: CASAGQVNTGELFF; CDR3nt: TGTGCCAGCGCGGGACAGGTGAACACCGGGGAGCTGTTTTTT
d_gene: -; len: 13; j_gene: TRBJ2-5; abundance: -; v_gene: TRBV10-1; CDR3aa: CASQRGRGETQYF; CDR3nt: TGCGCCAGCCAGAGAGGCAGGGGAGAGACCCAGTACTTC
d_gene: TRBD2; len: 14; j_gene: TRBJ2-7; abundance: -; v_gene: TRBV12-3/TRBV12-4; CDR3aa: CASRKLAGSYEQYF; CDR3nt: TGTGCCAGCAGAAAACTAGCGGGGAGCTACGAGCAGTACTTC